This T cell receptor beta chain was sequenced in a study of T cell repertoires in cytomegalovirus infection. Study information: Shared public TCR beta signatures pointed to both CMV infection and a matching HLA type.

Findings and caveats of the study: Using cumulative public TCR beta family frequency, the authors identified those who carried CMV together with the relevant HLA. The ex vivo response was dominated by HLA-C-restricted CMV-specific TCR beta clonotypes.

MiXCR, run by TCRdb on the reads, gives a single entry per CDR3 protein. Here the sample spans 200,000 or so distinct CDR3 sequences, about 30% being singletons. Turning to this clonotype: What it binds is unknown.

Germline-derived CDR1 and CDR2 are LNHDA and SQIVND (reference sequence). The CDR3 runs 13 residues. The V end was cut by 8 bases, the J end by 1 base, with 10 bases between. Material for sequencing was PBMCs. The chain has TRBV19 and TRBJ2-3; D unresolved. The origin of this receptor is a human donor in good health (CMV status not recorded). Some clones in this sample may be carry-over from other donors' samples. The CDR3 here is CASSRTRTDTQYF. Written as DNA, the CDR3 is TGTGCCAGTTCAAGGACCCGCACAGATACGCAGTATTTT.